Each of the 17 T cell receptor beta chains below was sequenced from the same sample in a study of blood T cell repertoires in COVID-19. Assay: immunoSEQ multiplex PCR; the TCRdb copy retains only in-frame clones and omits some. Counted here are 250,000 to 300,000 clones, about nine tenths occurring once; the ten biggest clones make up 11%. The sequenced sample was peripheral blood. These receptors came from a woman in her twenties or thirties with COVID-19, enrolled during active disease.

The rearrangement uses TRBV10-2 and TRBJ2-2; 9 bases agree with TRBD2. The CDR3 contains 16 residues. The ends lost 7 bases at V and 7 bases at J; junction bases unmatched: 13. Germline CDR1 is WSHSY and CDR2 is SAAADI. The CDR3 DNA follows: TGCGCCAGCACGGGCGGGAGGGCCTGGGACAGCGGGGAGCTGTTTTTT. Translation gives CASTGGRAWDSGELFF.

V gene TRBV29-1 combines with J gene TRBJ1-2; TRBD1 agrees at 7 bases. The CDR3 contains 13 residues. The germline V gene has CDR1 SQVTM and CDR2 ANQGSEA. The V and J ends lost 3 bases and 5 bases, in that order; junction bases with no gene match: 6. The CDR3 coding sequence is TGCAGCGTTGATCCAGGGGGTGGTTATGGCTACACCTTC. Translated: CSVDPGGGYGYTF.

The chain couples TRBV7-2 to TRBJ2-3; D remains ambiguous. The CDR3 is made up of 13 amino acids. Trimming stripped 0 bases from V and 4 bases from J, with 5 bases between. Germline V gene sequence: CDR1 SGHTA, CDR2 FQGNSA. The CDR3 loop reads CASSLAGPDTQYF. The CDR3 coding sequence is TGTGCCAGCAGCTTAGCTGGGCCAGATACGCAGTATTTT.

The rearrangement uses TRBV19 and TRBJ2-7; 13 nucleotides align to TRBD2. This CDR3 region has 16 residues. Germline CDR1 is LNHDA and CDR2 is SQIVND (reference sequence). With V trimmed by 5 bases and J by 7 bases, 11 bases remained unmatched. The CDR3 reads CASSPRLAGGQGEQYF. The DNA of the CDR3 is TGTGCCAGTAGTCCACGACTAGCGGGAGGCCAAGGGGAGCAGTACTTC.

The gene calls are TRBV6-2 or TRBV6-3 and TRBJ1-6; D gene ambiguous. Trimming left V 5 bases short and J 6 bases short, with 11 bases between. Germline CDR1 is MNHEY and CDR2 is SVGEGT. The CDR3 totals 14 residues. This CDR3 reads CASSPGSLNSPLHF. The CDR3 region has the DNA TGTGCCAGCAGTCCGGGATCACTTAATTCACCCCTCCACTTT.

The chain joins TRBV7-8 to TRBJ2-1; 8 bases are shared with TRBD2. The V segment lost 2 bases and the J segment 4 bases; nucleotides outside the gene matches: 7. From germline, CDR1 is SGHVS and CDR2 FQNEAQ. This CDR3 contains 16 residues. The CDR3 loop is CASSLTGGRSYNEQFF. CDR3 DNA sequence: TGTGCCAGCAGCTTAACAGGCGGGAGGAGTTACAATGAGCAGTTCTTC.

This chain joins TRBV28 and TRBJ1-5; no firm D call. The germline V and J ends were trimmed by 2 bases and 0 bases, with 14 bases remaining between them. The germline V gene has CDR1 MDHEN and CDR2 SYDVKM. CDR3 length equals 17 residues. CDR3 in amino acids: CASSLTRTWYSNQPQHF. The CDR3 DNA reads as TGTGCCAGCAGTTTAACTCGCACTTGGTATAGCAATCAGCCCCAGCATTTT.

The chain employs TRBV4-1 and TRBJ2-7; D gene unclear. The CDR3 runs to 17 residues. The V gene's germline CDR1 is MGHRA and CDR2 YSYEKL. The V end was cut by 0 bases, the J end by 2 bases, with 17 bases between. This chain's CDR3 is CASSQDKRSESTYEQYF. The DNA of the CDR3 is TGCGCCAGCAGCCAAGATAAACGGAGCGAGTCTACCTACGAGCAGTACTTC.

The chain has TRBV5-1 and TRBJ2-7, with 9 positions matching TRBD1. CDR1 is SGHRS, CDR2 YFSETQ, per germline. The CDR3 totals 13 residues. V trimming: 4 bases; J trimming: 7 bases; junction bases outside the gene matches: 6. CDR3 coding DNA: TGCGCCAGCAGCCAAAACAGGGGGCGAGAGCAGTACTTC. This translates into CASSQNRGREQYF.

The gene calls are TRBV4-3 and TRBJ2-7, with TRBD1 matching over 10 bases. CDR1 and CDR2 (germline): LGHNA, YSLEER. The CDR3 is made up of 14 amino acids. Unmatched junction bases numbered 3, after V lost 4 bases and J lost 3 bases. The CDR3 is CASSRGTGVYEQYF. The CDR3 DNA reads TGCGCCAGCAGCCGGGGGACAGGGGTCTACGAGCAGTACTTC.

The V gene is TRBV3-1 (or the pseudogene TRBV3-2), the J gene TRBJ2-3, with 8 bases identical to TRBD1. The V gene end was trimmed by 0 bases and the J gene end by 6 bases; junction bases not matched to a gene: 8. This CDR3 spans 16 amino acids. Germline V lookup: CDR1 LGHDT, CDR2 YNNKEL (reference sequence). CDR3 nucleotide sequence: TGTGCCAGCAGCCAAGAGGCGCAGGGGGCTATGGATACGCAGTATTTT. This translates into CASSQEAQGAMDTQYF.

The sample holds a few counts of this clone. The V and J genes are TRBV5-5 and TRBJ1-1; a weak D match, TRBD1 (5 bases). Looked up from germline, CDR1 is SGHKS and CDR2 is YYEKEE (reference sequence). The length of the CDR3 is 14 residues. V dropped 0 bases and J dropped 0 bases, with 6 bases sitting between them. This chain's CDR3 is CASSLGQMNTEAFF. CDR3 DNA: TGTGCCAGCAGCTTGGGACAGATGAACACTGAAGCTTTCTTT.

The chain recombines TRBV10-3 with TRBJ2-7; 8 bases line up with TRBD2. V gave up 3 bases and J gave up 7 bases; unmatched junction bases: 8. The germline CDR1 and CDR2 sequences are ENHRY and SYGVKD. CDR3 size: 14 residues. DNA of the CDR3: TGTGCCATCAGTGAAGTTAGCGGGGAGGGGGAGCAGTACTTC. Its protein is CAISEVSGEGEQYF.

This chain joins TRBV29-1 and TRBJ2-5, with a tentative D call TRBD2 (5 bases). V lost 1 base to trimming and J lost 2 bases, with 11 bases between them. Per the germline V gene, CDR1 is SQVTM and CDR2 is ANQGSEA. This CDR3 is 14 amino acids long. The CDR3 region has the DNA TGCAGCGTTGAAGGGAGGACGGCTCAAGAGACCCAGTACTTC. Amino acid sequence: CSVEGRTAQETQYF.

The chain recombines TRBV6-1 with TRBJ1-1; D uncertain. V gave up 2 bases and J gave up 4 bases, with 8 bases separating them. There are 13 residues in the CDR3. Germline V gene sequence: CDR1 MNHNS, CDR2 SASEGT. The CDR3 sequence is CASSERRLTEAFF. In nucleotides, the CDR3 is TGTGCCAGCAGTGAACGGAGGCTCACTGAAGCTTTCTTT.

The rearrangement uses TRBV19 and TRBJ2-7; 7 bases fit TRBD1. V was clipped by 5 bases and J by 2 bases; unmatched bases: 6. The CDR3 runs 14 residues. Per the germline V gene, CDR1 is LNHDA and CDR2 is SQIVND (reference sequence). For the CDR3, the DNA is TGTGCCAGTAGTTCCCCGACAGGGCCCTACGAGCAGTACTTC. Amino acid sequence: CASSSPTGPYEQYF.

The chain couples TRBV5-4 to TRBJ2-4; D unresolved. CDR3 size: 13 residues. Germline V gene data show CDR1 as SGHNT and CDR2 as YYREEE (reference sequence). The V and J ends lost 0 bases and 9 bases respectively, with 10 bases between them. The CDR3 is CASSLEPRGIQYF. The CDR3 DNA reads as TGTGCCAGCAGCTTGGAACCTCGAGGCATTCAGTACTTC.